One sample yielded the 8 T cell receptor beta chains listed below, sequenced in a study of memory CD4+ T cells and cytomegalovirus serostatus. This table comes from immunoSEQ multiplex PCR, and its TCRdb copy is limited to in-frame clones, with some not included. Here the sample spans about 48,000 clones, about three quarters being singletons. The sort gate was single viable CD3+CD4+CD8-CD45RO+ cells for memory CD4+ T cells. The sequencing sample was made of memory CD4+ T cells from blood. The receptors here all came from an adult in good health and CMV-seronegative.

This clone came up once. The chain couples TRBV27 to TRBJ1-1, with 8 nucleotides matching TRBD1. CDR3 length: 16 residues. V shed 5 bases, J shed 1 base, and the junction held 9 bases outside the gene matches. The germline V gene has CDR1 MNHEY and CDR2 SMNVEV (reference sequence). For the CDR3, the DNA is TGTGCCAGCAGTAAGAGATCCGGGACAGGGAACACTGAAGCTTTCTTT. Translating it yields CASSKRSGTGNTEAFF.

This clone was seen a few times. The CDR3 here is CASSGPKTAYSNQPQHF. The CDR3 DNA reads TGTGCCAGCAGTGGGCCAAAGACAGCTTATAGCAATCAGCCCCAGCATTTT. This chain connects TRBV2 to TRBJ1-5, with D possibly matching TRBD1 (5 bases). CDR3 size: 17 residues. The germline V gene encodes CDR1 SNHLY and CDR2 FYNNEI. V dropped 4 bases and J dropped 0 bases, with 16 bases sitting between them.

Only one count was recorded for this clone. CDR3 in amino acids: CASSLGHRADTQYF. CDR3 DNA sequence: TGTGCCAGCAGTTTGGGGCACCGGGCAGATACGCAGTATTTT. The rearrangement joins TRBV27 to TRBJ2-3; D possibly corresponds to TRBD1 (5 bases). CDR1 is MNHEY and CDR2 is SMNVEV in the germline V gene (reference sequence). CDR3 length: 14 amino acids. Between the trimmed V and J ends, which lost 3 bases and 4 bases, there was a span of 11 bases.

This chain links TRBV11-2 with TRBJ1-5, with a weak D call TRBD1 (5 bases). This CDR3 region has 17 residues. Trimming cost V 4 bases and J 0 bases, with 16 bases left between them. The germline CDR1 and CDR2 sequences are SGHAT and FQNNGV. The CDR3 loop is CASSSGGRPNSNQPQHF. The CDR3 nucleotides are TGTGCCAGCAGCTCCGGGGGGAGACCTAATAGCAATCAGCCCCAGCATTTT.

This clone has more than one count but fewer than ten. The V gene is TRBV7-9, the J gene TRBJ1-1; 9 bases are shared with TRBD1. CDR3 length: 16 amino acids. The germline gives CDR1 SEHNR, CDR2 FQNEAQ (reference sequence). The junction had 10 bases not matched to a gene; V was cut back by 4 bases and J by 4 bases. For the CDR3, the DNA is TGTGCCAGCAGCTCCAGACCGGGACAGGGAGCCACTGAAGCTTTCTTT. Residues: CASSSRPGQGATEAFF.

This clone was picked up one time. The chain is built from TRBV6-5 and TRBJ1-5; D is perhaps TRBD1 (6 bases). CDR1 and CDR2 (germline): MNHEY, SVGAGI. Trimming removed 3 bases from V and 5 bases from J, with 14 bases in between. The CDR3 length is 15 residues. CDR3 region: CASSYTTGSDQPQHF. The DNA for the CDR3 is TGTGCCAGCAGTTATACAACAGGGTCCGATCAGCCCCAGCATTTT.

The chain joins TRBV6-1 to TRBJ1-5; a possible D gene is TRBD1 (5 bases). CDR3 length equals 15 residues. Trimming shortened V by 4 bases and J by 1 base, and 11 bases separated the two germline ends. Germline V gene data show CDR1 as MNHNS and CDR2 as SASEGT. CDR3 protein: CASSVGDLSNQPQHF. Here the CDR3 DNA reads TGTGCCAGCAGTGTAGGGGATTTAAGCAATCAGCCCCAGCATTTT.

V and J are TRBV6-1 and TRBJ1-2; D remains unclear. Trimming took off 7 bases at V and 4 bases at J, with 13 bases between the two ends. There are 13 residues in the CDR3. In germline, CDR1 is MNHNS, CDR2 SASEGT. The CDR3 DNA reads TGTGCCAGCAATCATCCGGGATTCTATGGCTACACCTTC. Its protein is CASNHPGFYGYTF.